Given below is one T cell receptor (beta chain) in context. Every contributor of samples was a Caucasian grown-up residing in Nashville, Tennessee. The CD4+ fraction was divided into a CD45RA+ naive subset and a CD45RA-negative memory subset. The sample comes from a study of shared clonotypes between healthy human individuals. Original processing notes: There were no quality scores in the junction-only immunoSEQ sequences, so filtering differed. Some clones are missing from TCRdb's copy, which holds only in-frame ones; the method was immunoSEQ multiplex PCR. V and J calls and clone size are those listed in that table; D and trimming were worked out from the DNA. The sample consists of over 2 million clones, over 85% of them appearing once. Trimming cost V 2 bases and J 6 bases, with 12 bases left between them. The CDR3 spans 13 residues. Germline V gene sequence: CDR1 SGHRS, CDR2 YFSETQ.

The sequence was obtained from a man aged 18 to 30 in good health. The sequencing sample was made of naive CD4+ T cells sorted from blood. Subset denoted: CD45RA+ positively selected. V usage is TRBV5-1 and J usage is TRBJ2-7, with D possibly TRBD2 on 5 matching bases. As DNA, the CDR3 is TGCGCCAGCAGCTTTTCCGGGAATGGCGAGCAGTACTTC. Encoded protein: CASSFSGNGEQYF.